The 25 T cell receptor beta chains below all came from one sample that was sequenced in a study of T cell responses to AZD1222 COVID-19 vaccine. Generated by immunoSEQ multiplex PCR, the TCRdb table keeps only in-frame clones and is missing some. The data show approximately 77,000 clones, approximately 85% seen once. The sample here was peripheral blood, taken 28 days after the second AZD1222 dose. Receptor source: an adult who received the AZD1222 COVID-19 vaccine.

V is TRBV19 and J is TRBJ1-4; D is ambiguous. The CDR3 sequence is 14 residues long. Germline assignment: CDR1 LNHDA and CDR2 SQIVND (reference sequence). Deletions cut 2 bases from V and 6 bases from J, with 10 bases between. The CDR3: CASSITGLDEKLFF. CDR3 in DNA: TGTGCCAGTAGTATAACGGGTTTAGATGAAAAACTGTTTTTT.

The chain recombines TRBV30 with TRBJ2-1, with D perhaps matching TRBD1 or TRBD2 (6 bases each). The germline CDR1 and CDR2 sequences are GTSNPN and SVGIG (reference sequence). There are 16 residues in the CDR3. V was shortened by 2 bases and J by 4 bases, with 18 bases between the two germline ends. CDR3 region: CAWSTGGQTIYNEQFF. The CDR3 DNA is TGTGCCTGGAGTACTGGGGGGCAGACAATATACAATGAGCAGTTCTTC.

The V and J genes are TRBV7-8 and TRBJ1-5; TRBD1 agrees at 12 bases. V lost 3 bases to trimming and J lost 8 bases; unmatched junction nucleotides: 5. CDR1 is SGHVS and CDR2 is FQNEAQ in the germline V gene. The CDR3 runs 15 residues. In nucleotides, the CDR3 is TGTGCCAGCAGCTTGGGGACAGGGGGCTTGGAGCCCCAGCATTTT. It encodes CASSLGTGGLEPQHF.

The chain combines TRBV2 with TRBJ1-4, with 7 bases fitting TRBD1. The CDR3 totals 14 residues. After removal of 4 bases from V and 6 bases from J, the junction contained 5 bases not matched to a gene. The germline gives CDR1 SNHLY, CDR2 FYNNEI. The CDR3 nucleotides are TGTGCCAGCAGTGGGTTAACAGGGGATGAAAAACTGTTTTTT. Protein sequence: CASSGLTGDEKLFF.

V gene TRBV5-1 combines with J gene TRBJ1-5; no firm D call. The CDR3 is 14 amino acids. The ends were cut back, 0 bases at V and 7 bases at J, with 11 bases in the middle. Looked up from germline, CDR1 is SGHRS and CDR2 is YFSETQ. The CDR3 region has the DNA TGCGCCAGCAGCTTGGCCCTTGGAGAACAGCCCCAGCATTTT. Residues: CASSLALGEQPQHF.

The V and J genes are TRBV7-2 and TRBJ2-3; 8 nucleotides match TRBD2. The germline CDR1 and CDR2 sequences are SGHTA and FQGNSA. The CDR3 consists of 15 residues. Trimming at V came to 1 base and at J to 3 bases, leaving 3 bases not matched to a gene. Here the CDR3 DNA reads TGTGCCAGCAGCTTAGAACGGGGGGGTACAGATACGCAGTATTTT. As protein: CASSLERGGTDTQYF.

The CDR3 sequence is CSVGGNSGRAAYNEQFF. The CDR3 DNA reads as TGCAGCGTTGGGGGGAATAGCGGGAGGGCCGCATACAATGAGCAGTTCTTC. The chain uses TRBV29-1 and TRBJ2-1; 11 bases map to TRBD2. The CDR3 has 17 residues. In germline, CDR1 is SQVTM, CDR2 ANQGSEA. J was trimmed by 4 bases and V by 4 bases; bases with no gene match: 12.

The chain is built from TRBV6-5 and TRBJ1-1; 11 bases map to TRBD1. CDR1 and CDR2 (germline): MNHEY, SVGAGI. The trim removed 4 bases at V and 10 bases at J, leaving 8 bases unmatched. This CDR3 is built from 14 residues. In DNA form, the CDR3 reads TGTGCCAGCAGTTTCCCCGGACAGGGGGCCGCAGCTTTCTTT. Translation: CASSFPGQGAAAFF.

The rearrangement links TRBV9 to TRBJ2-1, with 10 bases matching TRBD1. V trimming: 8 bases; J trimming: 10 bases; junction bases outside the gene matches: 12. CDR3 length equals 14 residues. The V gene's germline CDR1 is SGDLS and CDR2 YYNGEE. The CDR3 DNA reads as TGTGCCAGTCAGCCGGGACAGGGGATAAGGGAGCAGTTCTTC. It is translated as CASQPGQGIREQFF.

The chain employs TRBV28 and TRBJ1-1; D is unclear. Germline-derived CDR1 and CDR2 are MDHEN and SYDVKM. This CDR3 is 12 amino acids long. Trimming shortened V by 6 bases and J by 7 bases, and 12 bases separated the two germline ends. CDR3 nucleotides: TGTGCCAGCAGGAACACGTTAGATGAAGCTTTCTTT. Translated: CASRNTLDEAFF.

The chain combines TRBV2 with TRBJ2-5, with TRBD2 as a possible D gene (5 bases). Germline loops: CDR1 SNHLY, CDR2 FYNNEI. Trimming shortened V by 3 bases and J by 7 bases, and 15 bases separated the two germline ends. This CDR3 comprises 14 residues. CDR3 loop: CASSEVGAPGTQYF. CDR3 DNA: TGTGCCAGCAGTGAGGTGGGAGCTCCGGGGACCCAGTACTTC. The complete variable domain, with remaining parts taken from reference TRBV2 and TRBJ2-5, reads EPEVTQTPSHQVTQMGQEVILRCVPISNHLYFYWYRQILGQKVEFLVSFYNNEISEKSEIFDDQFSVERPDGSNFTLKIRSTKLEDSAMYFCASSEVGAPGTQYFGPGTRLLVL.

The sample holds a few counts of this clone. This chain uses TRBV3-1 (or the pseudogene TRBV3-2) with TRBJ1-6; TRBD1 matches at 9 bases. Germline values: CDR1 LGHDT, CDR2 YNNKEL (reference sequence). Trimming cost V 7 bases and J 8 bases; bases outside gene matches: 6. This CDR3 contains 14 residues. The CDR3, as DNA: TGTGCCAGCACCACACAGGGGGCGTATTCACCCCTCCACTTT. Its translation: CASTTQGAYSPLHF.

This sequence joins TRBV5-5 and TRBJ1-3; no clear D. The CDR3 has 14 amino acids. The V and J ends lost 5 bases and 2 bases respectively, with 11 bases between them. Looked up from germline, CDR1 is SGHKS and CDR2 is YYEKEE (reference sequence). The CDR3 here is CASRDQRTGNTIYF. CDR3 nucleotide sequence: TGTGCCAGCAGGGATCAGAGGACTGGAAACACCATATATTTT.

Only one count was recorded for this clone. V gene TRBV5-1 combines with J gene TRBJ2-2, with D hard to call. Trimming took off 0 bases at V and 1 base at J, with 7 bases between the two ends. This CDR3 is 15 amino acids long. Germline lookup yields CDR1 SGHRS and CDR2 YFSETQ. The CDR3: CASSLAPGNTGELFF. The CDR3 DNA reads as TGCGCCAGCAGCTTGGCTCCAGGGAACACCGGGGAGCTGTTTTTT.

CDR3 region: CASRYPGTSGYNEQFF. CDR3 in DNA: TGTGCCAGCAGGTATCCCGGGACTAGCGGGTACAATGAGCAGTTCTTC. V usage is TRBV6-6 and J usage is TRBJ2-1, with 12 bases fitting TRBD2. From germline, CDR1 is MNHNY and CDR2 SVGAGI (reference sequence). There are 16 residues in the CDR3. The J segment lost 4 bases and the V segment lost 6 bases, leaving 7 bases of the junction unmatched.

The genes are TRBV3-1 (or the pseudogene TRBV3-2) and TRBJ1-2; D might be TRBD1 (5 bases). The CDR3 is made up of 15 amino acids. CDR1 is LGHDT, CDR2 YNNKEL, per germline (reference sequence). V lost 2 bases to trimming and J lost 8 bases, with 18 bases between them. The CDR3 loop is CASSQSNPGKEGYTF. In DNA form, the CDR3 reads TGTGCCAGCAGCCAATCGAATCCAGGGAAAGAGGGCTACACCTTC.

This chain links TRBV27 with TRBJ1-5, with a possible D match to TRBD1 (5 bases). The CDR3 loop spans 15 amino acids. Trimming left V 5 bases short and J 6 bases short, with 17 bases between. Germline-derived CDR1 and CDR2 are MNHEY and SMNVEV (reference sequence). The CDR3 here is CASSRTVTGGQPQHF. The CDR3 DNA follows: TGTGCCAGCAGTCGGACCGTCACCGGGGGTCAGCCCCAGCATTTT.

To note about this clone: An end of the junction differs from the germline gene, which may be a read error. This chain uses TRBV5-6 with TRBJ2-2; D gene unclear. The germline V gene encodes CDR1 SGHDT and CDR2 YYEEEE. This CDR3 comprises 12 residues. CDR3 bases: TGTGTCAGCAGCTTGGAAGGCGGGGAGCTGTTTTTT. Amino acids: CVSSLEGGELFF.

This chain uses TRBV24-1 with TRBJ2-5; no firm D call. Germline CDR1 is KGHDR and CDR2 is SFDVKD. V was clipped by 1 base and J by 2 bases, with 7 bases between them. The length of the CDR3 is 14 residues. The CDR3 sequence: CATSDFGRQETQYF. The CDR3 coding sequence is TGTGCCACCAGTGATTTCGGACGACAAGAGACCCAGTACTTC.

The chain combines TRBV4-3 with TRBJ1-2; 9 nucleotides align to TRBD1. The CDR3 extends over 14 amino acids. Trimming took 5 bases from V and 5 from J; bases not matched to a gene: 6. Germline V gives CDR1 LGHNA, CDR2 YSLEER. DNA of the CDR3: TGCGCCAGCAGCGAATATGGGACAGGGTATGGCTACACCTTC. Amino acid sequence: CASSEYGTGYGYTF.

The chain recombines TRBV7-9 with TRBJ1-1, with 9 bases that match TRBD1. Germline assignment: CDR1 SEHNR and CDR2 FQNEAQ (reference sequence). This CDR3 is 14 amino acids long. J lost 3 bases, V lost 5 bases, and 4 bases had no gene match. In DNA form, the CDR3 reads TGTGCCAGCAGCGAAAGACAGGGGGACACTGAAGCTTTCTTT. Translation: CASSERQGDTEAFF.

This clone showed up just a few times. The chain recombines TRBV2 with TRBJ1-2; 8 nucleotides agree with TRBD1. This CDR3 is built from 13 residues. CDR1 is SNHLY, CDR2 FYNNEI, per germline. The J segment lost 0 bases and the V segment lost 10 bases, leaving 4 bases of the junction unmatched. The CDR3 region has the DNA TGTGCCAAGAGGACAGGGTCTAACTATGGCTACACCTTC. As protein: CAKRTGSNYGYTF.

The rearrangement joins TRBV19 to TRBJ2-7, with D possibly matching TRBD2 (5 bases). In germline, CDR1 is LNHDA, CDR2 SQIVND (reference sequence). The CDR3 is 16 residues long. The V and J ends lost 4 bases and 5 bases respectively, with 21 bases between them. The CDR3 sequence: CASSRRSTTPKDEQYF. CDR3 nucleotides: TGTGCCAGTAGTAGACGGTCGACTACCCCGAAAGACGAGCAGTACTTC.

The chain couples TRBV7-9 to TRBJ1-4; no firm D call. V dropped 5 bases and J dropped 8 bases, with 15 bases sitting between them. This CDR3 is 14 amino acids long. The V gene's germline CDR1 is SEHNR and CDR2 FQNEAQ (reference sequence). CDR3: CASSTTTGWEKLFF. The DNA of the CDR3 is TGTGCCAGCAGCACCACCACGGGGTGGGAAAAACTGTTTTTT. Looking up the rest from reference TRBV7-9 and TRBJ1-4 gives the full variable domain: DTGVSQNPRHKITKRGQNVTFRCDPISEHNRLYWYRQTLGQGPEFLTYFQNEAQLEKSRLLSDRFSAERPKGSFSTLEIQRTEQGDSAMYLCASSTTTGWEKLFFGSGTQLSVL.

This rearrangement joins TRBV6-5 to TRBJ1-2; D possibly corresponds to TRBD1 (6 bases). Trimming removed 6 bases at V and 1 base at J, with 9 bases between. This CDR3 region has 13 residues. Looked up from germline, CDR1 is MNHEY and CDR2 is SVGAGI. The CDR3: CASRTDSNYGYTF. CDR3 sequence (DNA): TGTGCCAGCAGGACGGACAGTAACTATGGCTACACCTTC.